This entry features one T cell receptor (beta chain) sequence. PCR was performed using 60 Vbeta and 13 Jbeta primers. The repertoire was sequenced with immunoSEQ multiplex PCR; TCRdb's copy has only in-frame clones and lacks some. Of about 140,000 clones in the sample, 82% were seen once. The data originate from a study of cytomegalovirus exposure and HLA in healthy donors. This receptor was taken from a man younger than 35 in good health and CMV-seropositive. Sequenced material: PBMCs.

The CDR3 protein is CASSREGDEQYF. CDR3 nucleotide sequence: TGTGCCAGCTCGCGGGAAGGAGACGAGCAGTACTTC. The J gene is TRBJ2-7, the V gene TRBV18, with D tentatively TRBD2 (6 bases). The V end was cut by 6 bases, the J end by 5 bases, with 11 bases between. The germline V gene has CDR1 KGHSH and CDR2 LQKENI. The CDR3 has 12 residues.